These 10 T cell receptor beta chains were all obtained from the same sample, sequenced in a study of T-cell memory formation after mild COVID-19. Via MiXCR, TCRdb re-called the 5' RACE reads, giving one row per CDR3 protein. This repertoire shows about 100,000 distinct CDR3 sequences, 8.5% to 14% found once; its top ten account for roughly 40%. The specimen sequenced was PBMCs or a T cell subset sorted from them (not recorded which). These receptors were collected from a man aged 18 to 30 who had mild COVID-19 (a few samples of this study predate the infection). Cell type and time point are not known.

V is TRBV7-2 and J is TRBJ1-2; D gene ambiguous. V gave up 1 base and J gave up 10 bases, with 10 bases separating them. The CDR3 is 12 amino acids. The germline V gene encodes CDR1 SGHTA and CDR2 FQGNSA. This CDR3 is CASSLVGPYYTF. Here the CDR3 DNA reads TGTGCCAGCAGCTTAGTCGGGCCTTACTACACCTTC.

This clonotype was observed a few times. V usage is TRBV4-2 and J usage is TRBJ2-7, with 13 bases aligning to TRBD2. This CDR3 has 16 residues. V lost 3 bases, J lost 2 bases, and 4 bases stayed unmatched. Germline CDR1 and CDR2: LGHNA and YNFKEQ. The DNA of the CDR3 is TGTGCCAGCAGCCAGGATGGGACTAGCGGGGCCTACGAGCAGTACTTC. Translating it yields CASSQDGTSGAYEQYF.

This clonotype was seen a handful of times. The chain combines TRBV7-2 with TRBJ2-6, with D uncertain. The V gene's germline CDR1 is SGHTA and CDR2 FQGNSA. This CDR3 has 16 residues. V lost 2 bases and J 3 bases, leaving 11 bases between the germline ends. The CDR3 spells CASSLSVKLGANVLTF. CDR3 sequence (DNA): TGTGCCAGCAGCTTATCTGTAAAGCTTGGGGCCAACGTCCTGACTTTC.

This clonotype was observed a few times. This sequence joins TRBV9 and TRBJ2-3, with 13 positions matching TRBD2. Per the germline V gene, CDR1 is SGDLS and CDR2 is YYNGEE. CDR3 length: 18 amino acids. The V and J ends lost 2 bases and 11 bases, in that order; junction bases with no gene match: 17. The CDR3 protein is CASSVLGLAGARDGGQYF. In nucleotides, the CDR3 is TGTGCCAGCAGCGTTCTCGGACTAGCGGGGGCCAGAGATGGGGGGCAGTATTTT.

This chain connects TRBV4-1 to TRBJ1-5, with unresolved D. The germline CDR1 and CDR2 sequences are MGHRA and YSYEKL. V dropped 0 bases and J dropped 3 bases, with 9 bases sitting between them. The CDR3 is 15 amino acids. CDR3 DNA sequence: TGCGCCAGCAGCCAAGATTGGTCGCCCAATCAGCCCCAGCATTTT. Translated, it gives CASSQDWSPNQPQHF.

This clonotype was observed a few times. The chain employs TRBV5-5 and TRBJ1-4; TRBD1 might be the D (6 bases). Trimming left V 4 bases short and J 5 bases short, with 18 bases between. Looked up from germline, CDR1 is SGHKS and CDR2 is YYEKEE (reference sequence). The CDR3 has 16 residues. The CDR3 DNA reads TGTGCCAGCAGCAGGGACCCACAGGGTCGAAATGAAAAACTGTTTTTT. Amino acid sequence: CASSRDPQGRNEKLFF.

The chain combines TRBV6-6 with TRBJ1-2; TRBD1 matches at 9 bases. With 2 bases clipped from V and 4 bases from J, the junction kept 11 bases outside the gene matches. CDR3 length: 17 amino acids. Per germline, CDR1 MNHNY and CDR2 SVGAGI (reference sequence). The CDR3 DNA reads TGTGCCAGCAGTTACCCAAAGTCGGGACAGGGAAGCTATGGCTACACCTTC. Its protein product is CASSYPKSGQGSYGYTF.

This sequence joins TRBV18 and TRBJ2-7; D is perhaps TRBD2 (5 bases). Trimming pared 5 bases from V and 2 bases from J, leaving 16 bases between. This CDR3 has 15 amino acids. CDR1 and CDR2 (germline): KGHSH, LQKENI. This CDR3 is CASSSTKKLAYEQYF. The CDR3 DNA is TGTGCCAGCTCATCGACTAAAAAGCTTGCCTACGAGCAGTACTTC.

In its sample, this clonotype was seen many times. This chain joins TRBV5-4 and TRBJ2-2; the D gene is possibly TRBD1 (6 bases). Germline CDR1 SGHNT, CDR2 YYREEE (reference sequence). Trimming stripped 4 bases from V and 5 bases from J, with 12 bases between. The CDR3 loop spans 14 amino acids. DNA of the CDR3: TGTGCCAGCAGCCCAGGGGTGGCTACCGGGGAGCTGTTTTTT. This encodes CASSPGVATGELFF.

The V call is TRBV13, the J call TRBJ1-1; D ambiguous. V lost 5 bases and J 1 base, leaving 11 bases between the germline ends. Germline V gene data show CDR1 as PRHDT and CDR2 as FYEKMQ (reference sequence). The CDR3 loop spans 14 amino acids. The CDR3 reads CASSTGVANTEAFF. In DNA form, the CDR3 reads TGTGCCAGCAGCACCGGGGTAGCGAACACTGAAGCTTTCTTT.